This T cell receptor beta chain came from a study of graft-versus-host responses after intestinal transplantation (dated by TCRdb to 2020 to 2023). General notes on the study: The transplants that recipients received were multivisceral, liver-intestinal, or isolated intestinal. Alloreactive clones were identified by sequencing pre-transplant mixed lymphocyte reaction products and comparing them with unstimulated pre-transplant donor and recipient T cells. Samples from three later patients were sequenced in-house on an Illumina MiSeq with MiXCR processing rather than by the commercial service. Anti-thymocyte globulin induction was given to all recipients, followed by maintenance tacrolimus and steroids for two to three years. A peak of at least 4% donor T cells among recipient peripheral blood mononuclear cells was the definition used for donor T cell macrochimerism. Of the roughly 24 intestinal transplant recipients enrolled in the cohort, one of whom was a retransplant, 3 patients without pretransplant specimens were excluded. After intestinal transplantation, graft-versus-host and host-versus-graft alloreactive T cell clones were followed in the graft, circulation and bone marrow using bulk TCR-beta CDR3 sequencing.

What the authors observed across the whole study: Conclusions were limited by the relatively low number and heterogeneity of intestinal transplant patients. Early after transplant, peak levels of circulating GvH clones were associated with declines in HvG clones. High GvH to HvG T cell clonal ratios were observed in the allografts of patients with donor T cell macrochimerism. GvH clones turned up in recipient bone marrow, with some appearing earlier in ileal mucosa or blood, a pattern consistent with an intestinal mucosal origin.

The time point label here, explained by the study, means: cells obtained before transplantation from donor or recipient. In mixed lymphocyte reactions, some 200,000 CFSE-labeled pre-transplant responders were plated with some 200,000 irradiated violet-dye-labeled stimulators and cultured for around 6 days. After the mixed lymphocyte reaction, proliferating CD3+CD4+CFSE-low and CD3+CD8+CFSE-low responder cells were FACS-sorted on a BD Influx sorter. Library preparation was by the immunoSEQ multiplex PCR assay. For most patients, genomic DNA was isolated with the Qiagen DNeasy Blood and Tissue Kit and shipped frozen to Adaptive Biotechnologies for TCR sequencing. For most patients, genomic DNA was subjected to high-throughput TCR-beta CDR3 sequencing by Adaptive Biotechnologies. The authors processed their data as follows. Adaptive's ImmunoSEQ software supplied the TCR sequencing data for 15 to 20 patients, while MiXCR and VDJtools were used to process a few other patients. To correct CD4 versus CD8 sorting errors, sequences present in both subsets at a frequency ratio below 5:1 were removed. CDR3 nucleotide sequences shared between donor and recipient were removed because the origin of such sequences could not be assigned. At least 2-fold expansion over unstimulated cells and a minimum CFSE-low frequency of 0.002% (template counts) or 0.001% (read counts) were required for clones to be classified as alloreactive. Mappable clones were those detected in sequenced pre-transplant spleen, lymph node, or MLR CFSE-low populations of the donor or recipient. Cumulative frequency of alloreactive clones was calculated as a percentage of all sequences weighted by copy number. TCRdb's version of the immuneACCESS table is confined to in-frame rearrangements and falls short of the full clone set. An unresolved V gene accounts for under half of the shortfall where checked; the remainder is of unknown origin. D and trimming were read from the DNA, whereas the V and J calls and clone size are those reported in that table. The sample profile shows fewer than 25,000 clones; about a third of them were found once. The ten largest clones capture roughly 2% of the sample.

Sequences MGHDK (CDR1) and SYGVNS (CDR2) are obtained from the germline V gene. A distance of 10 bases separates the germline ends of V and J, which lose 3 bases and 6 bases respectively. The CDR3 has 13 amino acids, counting the end cysteine and phenylalanine. Kept here is only the CDR3 DNA, which spans 39 bases and is read in frame from base 1. For this clone: Qualities for individual bases were not recorded, and no much larger clone is one base off.

The chain employs TRBV25-1 and TRBJ2-3, with no reliable assignment of the D segment. This TCR was sampled from a human patient who was an organ donor for intestinal transplantation. Source: alloreactive CD4+ T cells from a mixed lymphocyte reaction culture, taken before transplantation. The cell subset or site label, read with the paper, signifies: CFSE-low proliferating T cells sorted from roughly 6-day pre-transplant mixed lymphocyte reaction (GvH or HvG direction). The CDR3 protein is CASSEGARDTQYF. The sequenced DNA is TGTGCCAGCAGTGAGGGCGCGCGTGATACGCAGTATTTT.